Below, one TCR beta chain is given with its context. The sample belongs to a study of blood T cell repertoires in COVID-19. This CDR3 contains 14 residues. Looked up from germline, CDR1 is MNHEY and CDR2 is SVGEGT. Trimming shortened V by 5 bases and J by 2 bases, and 11 bases separated the two germline ends. Profiling relied on immunoSEQ multiplex PCR, and the TCRdb table lists in-frame clones only, not all of them. Of 310,000 or so clones in the sample, 87% were seen once. The chain has TRBV6-2 or TRBV6-3 and TRBJ2-3; D may be TRBD2 (6 bases). This TCR came from a man aged 50 or older with active or convalescent COVID-19. What was sequenced was peripheral blood. The CDR3 is CASSPRGVTDTQYF. CDR3 sequence (DNA): TGTGCCAGCAGTCCCCGCGGGGTCACAGATACGCAGTATTTT.